This T cell receptor beta chain is drawn from a study of cytomegalovirus exposure and HLA in healthy donors. With regard to this clone: What it binds is not known.

PCR used 60 Vbeta primers and 13 Jbeta primers. In the authors' workflow: Later, tens of millions of unique TCR beta chains were counted in an analysis, and some 10 million of them were shared. The repertoire was sequenced with immunoSEQ multiplex PCR; TCRdb's copy has only in-frame clones and lacks some. For V, J and clone size, that table is used; D and trimming come from the DNA. There are some 130,000 clones in the sample; about 80% occur only once, and 1% lies in the top ten. In germline, CDR1 is MGHRA, CDR2 YSYEKL. The CDR3 loop spans 18 amino acids. Trimming removed 0 bases from V and 6 bases from J; junction bases left unmatched: 6. Study-wide points: Most CMV-associated TCR beta chains appeared HLA-restricted in a later analysis.

The rearrangement links TRBV4-1 to TRBJ2-2; the match to TRBD2 covers 14 bases. The TCR comes from a man aged 35-49 years in good health and CMV-seronegative. Sequences were obtained from PBMCs. The CDR3 loop reads CASSQDQTSGRGAGELFF. CDR3 coding DNA: TGCGCCAGCAGCCAAGATCAGACTAGCGGGAGGGGGGCCGGGGAGCTGTTTTTT.